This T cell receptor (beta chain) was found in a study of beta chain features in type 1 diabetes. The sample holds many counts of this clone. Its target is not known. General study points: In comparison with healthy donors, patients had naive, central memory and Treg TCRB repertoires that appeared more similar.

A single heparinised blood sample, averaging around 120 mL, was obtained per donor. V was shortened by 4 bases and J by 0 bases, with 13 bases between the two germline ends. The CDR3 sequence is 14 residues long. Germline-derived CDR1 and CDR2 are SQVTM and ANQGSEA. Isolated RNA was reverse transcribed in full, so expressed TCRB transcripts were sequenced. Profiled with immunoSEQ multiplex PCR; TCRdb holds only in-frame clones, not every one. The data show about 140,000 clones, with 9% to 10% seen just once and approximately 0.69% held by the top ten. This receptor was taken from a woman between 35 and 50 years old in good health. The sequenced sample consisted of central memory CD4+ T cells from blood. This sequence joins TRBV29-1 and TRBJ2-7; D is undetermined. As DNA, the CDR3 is TGCAGCGTTGCCTCTAGTCCCAGCTCCTACGAGCAGTACTTC. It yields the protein CSVASSPSSYEQYF.